This T cell receptor beta chain was captured by sequencing in a study of graft-versus-host responses after intestinal transplantation. Study-wide results and caveats: GvH clones appeared in recipient marrow, some first in ileum or blood.

About this clone itself: The target antigen is unknown.

The CDR3 has 13 amino acids. Germline CDR1 reads MNHEY; CDR2 reads SVGAGI. V was clipped by 6 bases and J by 1 base; unmatched bases: 2. Libraries were prepared by immunoSEQ multiplex PCR; TCRdb keeps only in-frame clonotypes and omits some of them. This sample has approximately 88,000 clones, with over 90% found just once. Sequencing was performed on unstimulated CD4+ T cells sorted from spleen or lymph node cells, taken before transplant. V usage is TRBV6-5 and J usage is TRBJ1-1; 7 nucleotides match TRBD1. The origin of this receptor is a human donor who was the organ donor for an intestinal transplant. CDR3 sequence reads: CASRRTGNTEAFF. In nucleotides, the CDR3 is TGTGCCAGCAGAAGGACAGGGAACACTGAAGCTTTCTTT.